Presented here are 11 T cell receptor delta chains from one specimen sequenced in a study of Vδ1+ human thymocytes. Study outcomes and limitations: Highly polyclonal TRG and TRD repertoires with Gaussian CDR3 length distributions appeared in thymus.

Extracted RNA was reverse transcribed into cDNA. The CDR3 regions were amplified by multiplex PCR from V-gene primers to a constant-region primer. TCRdb reprocessed the multiplex PCR reads using CATT. The sample shows 24,000 or so delta-chain clones, around 28% of them seen only once. The antigens for these receptors are not known. Input material: Vdelta1+ gamma-delta thymocytes from the thymus. Specified subset: FACS-sorted CD3+ TCRalphabeta- TCRVdelta1+ TCRVdelta2- thymocytes. The receptors stem from a boy under three years old who had congenital heart surgery.

This clone is medium-sized (0.01 to 0.1%) by share. The chain has TRDV1 and TRDJ1, with 10 bases that match TRDD3. The CDR3 covers 19 residues. V was pared by 0 bases and J by 3 bases, with 13 bases of the junction left unmatched. CDR1 and CDR2 from the germline V gene are TSWWSYY and QGS. This CDR3 is CALGELSPTGGLEADKLIF. For the CDR3, the DNA is TGTGCTCTTGGGGAACTGTCACCCACTGGGGGATTAGAAGCCGATAAACTCATCTTT.

Regarding this clone: This sample includes further DNA sequences coding for the same CDR3. This rearrangement joins TRDV1 to TRDJ1; TRDD3 aligns across 9 bases. CDR1 TSWWSYY and CDR2 QGS come from the germline V gene. Unmatched junction bases numbered 14, after V lost 1 base and J lost 5 bases. The CDR3 length is 18 residues. This CDR3 is CALGERGGDTRTADKLIF. CDR3 sequence (DNA): TGTGCTCTTGGGGAACGGGGTGGGGATACGCGTACAGCTGATAAACTCATCTTT.

The table lists this clone with a few counts. The chain carries TRDV1 and TRDJ1; 11 bases agree with TRDD3. Germline V CDR1 and CDR2: TSWWSYY, QGS. The junction had 17 bases not matched to a gene; V was cut back by 0 bases and J by 8 bases. This CDR3 region has 19 residues. The CDR3 bases are TGTGCTCTTGGGGAACTACCGAAGACCAATGGGGGATACGGAGGGAAACTCATCTTT. Translating gives CALGELPKTNGGYGGKLIF.

This clone was counted only a few times. The J gene is TRDJ1, the V gene TRDV2; TRDD3 matches at 11 bases. Germline CDR1 is GEAIGNYY and CDR2 is EKD. V dropped 5 bases and J dropped 11; count of bases not matched to a gene: 15. The CDR3 contains 15 residues. CDR3 residues: CACAISPGGYRGLIF. DNA for the CDR3: TGTGCCTGTGCCATAAGTCCTGGGGGATACCGGGGGCTCATCTTT.

In this sample, this clone is medium-sized. J is TRDJ1 and V is TRDV1, with D hard to call. CDR3 length: 14 amino acids. CDR1 and CDR2 from the germline V gene are TSWWSYY and QGS. V lost 1 base, J lost 3 bases, and 9 bases lay in between. As DNA, the CDR3 is TGTGCTCTTGGGGAACGTCCCCTGTCCGATAAACTCATCTTT. This sequence encodes CALGERPLSDKLIF.

Sample share makes this clone medium-sized. The same CDR3 is also encoded by other DNA sequences in this sample. The V call is TRDV1, the J call TRDJ1; TRDD3 matches at 11 bases. V lost 5 bases and J lost 0; bases outside the gene matches: 11. The CDR3 consists of 18 residues. Germline lookup yields CDR1 TSWWSYY and CDR2 QGS. The CDR3 sequence: CALGKGWGIPYYTDKLIF. In nucleotides, the CDR3 is TGTGCTCTTGGGAAGGGCTGGGGGATACCCTACTACACCGATAAACTCATCTTT.

J is TRDJ1 and V is TRDV1; 8 nucleotides agree with TRDD3. This CDR3 spans 21 amino acids. The V gene's germline CDR1 is TSWWSYY and CDR2 QGS. Trimming at V came to 1 base and at J to 3 bases, leaving 22 bases not matched to a gene. The CDR3 region is CALGERGAPTCWGMCADKLIF. In DNA form, the CDR3 reads TGTGCTCTTGGGGAACGCGGCGCTCCTACGTGTTGGGGGATGTGCGCCGATAAACTCATCTTT.

As to this clone: Germline is not matched at one junction end, which may reflect a read error. This chain links TRDV1 with TRDJ1, with 12 bases that match TRDD3. The CDR3 runs to 22 residues. Germline CDR1 and CDR2: TSWWSYY and QGS. The CDR3 loop reads CALGELGAPVLGDTRYTEKLIF. In DNA form, the CDR3 reads TGTGCTCTTGGGGAACTAGGGGCCCCCGTACTGGGGGATACCAGATACACCGAAAAACTCATCTTT.

A note on this clone: This specimen includes other DNA sequences encoding the same CDR3. V usage is TRDV1 and J usage is TRDJ1; 11 bases are a match to TRDD3. This CDR3 contains 21 residues. Looked up from germline, CDR1 is TSWWSYY and CDR2 is QGS. V lost 4 bases and J lost 2; bases outside the gene matches: 21. The CDR3 loop reads CALGGKMGFLYWGIETDKLIF. The CDR3 DNA reads as TGTGCTCTTGGGGGTAAGATGGGTTTCCTCTACTGGGGGATAGAGACCGATAAACTCATCTTT.

By sample share, this clone is medium-sized. The rearrangement links TRDV1 to TRDJ1; possibly TRDD3 for D (6 bases). V was shortened by 5 bases and J by 0 bases, with 16 bases between the two germline ends. Germline V lookup: CDR1 TSWWSYY, CDR2 QGS. This CDR3 has 16 amino acids. CDR3 sequence (DNA): TGTGCTCTTGGGAACGACGGGGATCCCCACACCGATAAACTCATCTTT. Translation gives CALGNDGDPHTDKLIF.

This clone was counted between two and nine times. J is TRDJ1 and V is TRDV1, with 8 bases aligning to TRDD3. This CDR3 contains 19 residues. Germline V gene sequence: CDR1 TSWWSYY, CDR2 QGS. J lost 0 bases, V lost 0 bases, and 12 bases had no gene match. CDR3 amino acids: CALGELSLLGVGYTDKLIF. The CDR3 DNA sequence: TGTGCTCTTGGGGAACTCTCTCTACTGGGGGTAGGGTACACCGATAAACTCATCTTT.